The rows below give T cell receptor beta chains drawn from one sample of a study of cytotoxic CD8 clonotypes in ibrutinib-treated CLL. Clones were read by immunoSEQ multiplex PCR, and TCRdb kept only the in-frame ones, dropping some. Of under 200,000 clones listed, around 80% are singletons. The sample consisted of PBMCs, taken after 24 months of ibrutinib treatment. The origin of the receptors is a human donor with chronic lymphocytic leukemia. CDR3s include the opening cysteine and the closing phenylalanine or tryptophan. The order of the fields is clone size, V gene, J gene, D gene, CDR3 DNA, CDR3 protein. A D gene is named only where the DNA matches it firmly. Expanded clones get a size class; other rows say once, few or many, or leave the size out.

size: NA
V: TRBV19
J: TRBJ2-7
D: NA
DNA: TGTGCCAGTAGTCAGGGCCGGTCACCTACCTACGAGCAGTACTTC
CDR3: CASSQGRSPTYEQYF

size: NA
V: TRBV19
J: TRBJ1-3
D: NA
DNA: TGTGCCAGTAGTTCCCACGGACAGTTAACCTTAATCTCTGGAAACACCATATATTTT
CDR3: CASSSHGQLTLISGNTIYF

size: NA
V: TRBV4-3
J: TRBJ2-2
D: NA
DNA: TGCGCCAGCAGCCAAGGAACCGGGGAGCTGTTTTTT
CDR3: CASSQGTGELFF

size: NA
V: TRBV7-2
J: TRBJ1-3
D: NA
DNA: TGTGCCAGCAGCTTAGGAGCCCAGACATTTGGAAACACCATATATTTT
CDR3: CASSLGAQTFGNTIYF

size: NA
V: TRBV18
J: TRBJ2-7
D: NA
DNA: TGTGCCAGCTCACCACCGCTAGCCGCCGAGCAGTACTTC
CDR3: CASSPPLAAEQYF

size: NA
V: TRBV5-4
J: TRBJ1-3
D: NA
DNA: TGTGCCAGCAGCTTGGGGACTGTATCTGGAAACACCATATATTTT
CDR3: CASSLGTVSGNTIYF

size: NA
V: TRBV19
J: TRBJ2-6
D: NA
DNA: TGTGCTAGCGTCGGTGGCAGGGGCGCCTCTGGGGCCAACGTCCTGACTTTC
CDR3: CASVGGRGASGANVLTF

size: NA
V: TRBV30
J: TRBJ1-1
D: NA
DNA: TGTGCCTGGATGTTGGGTAACACTGAAGCTTTCTTT
CDR3: CAWMLGNTEAFF

size: NA
V: TRBV5-4
J: TRBJ1-2
D: NA
DNA: TGTGCCAGCAGCTTGGGGGCAGGTACTAACTATGGCTACACCTTC
CDR3: CASSLGAGTNYGYTF

size: NA
V: TRBV6-5
J: TRBJ1-5
D: NA
DNA: TGTGCCAGCAGCCGGGGGGTGAATCAGCCCCAGCATTTT
CDR3: CASSRGVNQPQHF

size: few
V: TRBV4-2
J: TRBJ1-2
D: NA
DNA: TGTGCCAGCAGCCAAGGAGGGGCAGAGGGGACCTATGGCTACACCTTC
CDR3: CASSQGGAEGTYGYTF

size: once
V: TRBV5-4
J: TRBJ2-7
D: TRBD1
DNA: TGTGCCAGCAGACCGGGACAGACCTACGAGCAGTACTTC
CDR3: CASRPGQTYEQYF

size: NA
V: TRBV5-1
J: TRBJ2-3
D: TRBD2
DNA: TGCGCCAGCAGCTTGGCGGGACTAGCTGTAGATACGCAGTATTTT
CDR3: CASSLAGLAVDTQYF

size: NA
V: TRBV18
J: TRBJ2-7
D: NA
DNA: TGTGCCAGCTCACCACCATCTAAGGCCTACGAGCAGTACTTC
CDR3: CASSPPSKAYEQYF

size: NA
V: TRBV30
J: TRBJ2-3
D: NA
DNA: TGTGCCTGGAGGGAACCCGGGACATCTAGCACAGATACGCAGTATTTT
CDR3: CAWREPGTSSTDTQYF

size: NA
V: TRBV27
J: TRBJ1-2
D: NA
DNA: TGTGCCAGCAGTTTTTTGGGGGGCGGGGGTGGCTACACCTTC
CDR3: CASSFLGGGGGYTF